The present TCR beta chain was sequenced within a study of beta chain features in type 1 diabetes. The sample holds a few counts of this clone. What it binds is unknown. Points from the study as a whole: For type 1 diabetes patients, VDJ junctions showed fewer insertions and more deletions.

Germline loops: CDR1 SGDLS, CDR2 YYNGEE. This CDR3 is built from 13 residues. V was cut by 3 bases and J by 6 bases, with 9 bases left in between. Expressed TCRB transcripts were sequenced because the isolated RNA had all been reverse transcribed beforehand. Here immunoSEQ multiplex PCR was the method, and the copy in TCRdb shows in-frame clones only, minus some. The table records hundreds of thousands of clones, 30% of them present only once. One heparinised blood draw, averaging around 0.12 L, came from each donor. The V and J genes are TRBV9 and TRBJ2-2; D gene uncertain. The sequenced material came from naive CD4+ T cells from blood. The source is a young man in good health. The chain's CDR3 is CASSDPFSGELFF. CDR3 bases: TGTGCCAGCAGCGACCCGTTCTCCGGGGAGCTGTTTTTT.